This T cell receptor (beta chain) was retrieved from a study of response to subunit inactivated influenza vaccine. This clonotype was detected many times. MiXCR, run by TCRdb on the RT-PCR reads, gives a single entry per CDR3 protein. Among 490,000 or so distinct CDR3 sequences listed, about 7.6% were seen once. Germline V gene lookup returns CDR1 LGHNA and CDR2 YNFKEQ. CDR3 length equals 17 residues. V lost 4 bases and J lost 2; bases outside the gene matches: 10. The clonotype comes from a man between 50 and 75 years old who received an inactivated influenza vaccine. The chain has TRBV4-2 and TRBJ2-3, with 9 bases fitting TRBD2. Sequences were derived from PBMCs from blood, sampled around 25 months after vaccination. The CDR3 sequence is CASSPNVKRGVTDTQYF. The CDR3 DNA reads TGTGCCAGCAGCCCGAACGTGAAGCGGGGGGTCACAGATACGCAGTATTTT.